The subject of this entry is one T cell receptor (beta chain). Data came from immunoSEQ multiplex PCR; TCRdb stores just in-frame clones and leaves some out. The data hold about 66,000 clones, with around 87% observed a single time. These data originate in a study of technical replicates of blood from a handful of donors. The ends were cut back, 4 bases at V and 3 bases at J, with 11 bases in the middle. CDR1 GTSNPN and CDR2 SVGIG come from the germline V gene (reference sequence). The CDR3 is 13 residues long. The sequenced sample consisted of PBMCs. The chain uses TRBV30 and TRBJ2-3, with D possibly matching TRBD2 (5 bases). The sequence came from a human donor in good health. Some clones in this sample may be carry-over from other donors' samples. For the CDR3, the DNA is TGTGCCTGGAATAAGGGAGCGACAGATACGCAGTATTTT. Its protein is CAWNKGATDTQYF.